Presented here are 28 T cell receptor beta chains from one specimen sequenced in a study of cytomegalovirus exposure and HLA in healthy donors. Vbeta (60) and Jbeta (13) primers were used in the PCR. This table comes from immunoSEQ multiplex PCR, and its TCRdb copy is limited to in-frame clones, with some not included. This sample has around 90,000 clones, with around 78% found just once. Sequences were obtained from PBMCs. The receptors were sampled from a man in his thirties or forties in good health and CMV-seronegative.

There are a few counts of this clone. The DNA of the CDR3 is TGTGCCAGCAGGCGGGACTCGCACGACGAGCAGTACGTC. This sequence encodes CASRRDSHDEQYV. The chain carries TRBV6-5 and TRBJ2-7; D possibly corresponds to TRBD2 (6 bases). This CDR3 comprises 13 residues. Germline CDR1 reads MNHEY; CDR2 reads SVGAGI. Trimming stripped 6 bases from V and 5 bases from J, with 14 bases between.

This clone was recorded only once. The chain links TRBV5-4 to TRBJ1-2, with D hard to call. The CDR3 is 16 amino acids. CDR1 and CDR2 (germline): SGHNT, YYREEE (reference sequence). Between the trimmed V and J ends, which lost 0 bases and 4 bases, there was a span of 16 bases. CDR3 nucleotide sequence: TGTGCCAGCAGCTTGGGATCGGCAGTGACAACCTATGGCTACACCTTC. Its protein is CASSLGSAVTTYGYTF.

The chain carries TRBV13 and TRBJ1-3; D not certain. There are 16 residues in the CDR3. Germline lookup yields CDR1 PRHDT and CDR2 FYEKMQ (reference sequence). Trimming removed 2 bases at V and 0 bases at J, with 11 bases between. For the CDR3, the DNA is TGTGCCAGCAGCTTACGGAGGTCTAGCTCTGGAAACACCATATATTTT. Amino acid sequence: CASSLRRSSSGNTIYF.

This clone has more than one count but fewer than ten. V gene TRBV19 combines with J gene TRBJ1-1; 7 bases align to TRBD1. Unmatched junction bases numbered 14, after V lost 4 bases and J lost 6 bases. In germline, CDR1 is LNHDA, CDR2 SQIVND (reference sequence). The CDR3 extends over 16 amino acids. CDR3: CASSTTGLGVVAEAFF. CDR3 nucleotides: TGTGCCAGTAGTACGACAGGGTTGGGGGTTGTGGCTGAAGCTTTCTTT. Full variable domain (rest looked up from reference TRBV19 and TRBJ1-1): DGGITQSPKYLFRKEGQNVTLSCEQNLNHDAMYWYRQDPGQGLRLIYYSQIVNDFQKGDIAEGYSVSREKKESFPLTVTSAQKNPTAFYLCASSTTGLGVVAEAFFGQGTRLTVV.

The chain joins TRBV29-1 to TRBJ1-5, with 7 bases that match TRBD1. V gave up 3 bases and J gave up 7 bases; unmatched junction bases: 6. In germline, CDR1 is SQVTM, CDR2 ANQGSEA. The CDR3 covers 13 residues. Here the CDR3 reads CSVDAGGGQPQHF. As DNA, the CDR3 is TGCAGCGTTGATGCAGGGGGTGGACAGCCCCAGCATTTT. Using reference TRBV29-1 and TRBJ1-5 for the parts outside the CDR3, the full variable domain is SAVISQKPSRDICQRGTSLTIQCQVDSQVTMMFWYRQQPGQSLTLIATANQGSEATYESGFVIDKFPISRPNLTFSTLTVSNMSPEDSSIYLCSVDAGGGQPQHFGDGTRLSIL.

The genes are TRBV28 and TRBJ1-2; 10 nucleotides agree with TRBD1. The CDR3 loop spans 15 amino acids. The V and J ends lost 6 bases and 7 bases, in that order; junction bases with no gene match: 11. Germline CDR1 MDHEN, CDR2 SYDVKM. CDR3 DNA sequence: TGTGCCAGCAGACTACCGACAGGGGGCTTTGGTGGCTACACCTTC. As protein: CASRLPTGGFGGYTF.

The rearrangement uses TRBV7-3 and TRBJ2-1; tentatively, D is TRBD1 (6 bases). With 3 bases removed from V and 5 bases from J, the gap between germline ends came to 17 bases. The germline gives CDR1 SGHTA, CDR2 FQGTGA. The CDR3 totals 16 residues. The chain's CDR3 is CASSFSGTSPNNEQFF. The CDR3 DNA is TGTGCCAGCAGCTTCTCCGGGACAAGCCCTAACAATGAGCAGTTCTTC.

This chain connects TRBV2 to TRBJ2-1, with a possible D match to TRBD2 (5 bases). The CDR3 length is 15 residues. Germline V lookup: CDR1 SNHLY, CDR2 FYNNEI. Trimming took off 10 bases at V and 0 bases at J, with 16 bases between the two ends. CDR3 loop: CATSREGPSYNEQFF. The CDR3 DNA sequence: TGTGCCACCTCCCGGGAAGGACCCTCCTACAATGAGCAGTTCTTC.

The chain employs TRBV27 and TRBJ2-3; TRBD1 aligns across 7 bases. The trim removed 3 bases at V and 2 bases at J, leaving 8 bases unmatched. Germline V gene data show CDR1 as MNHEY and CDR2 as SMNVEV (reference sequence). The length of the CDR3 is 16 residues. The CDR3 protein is CASSFGRGQFTDTQYF. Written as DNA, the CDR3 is TGTGCCAGCAGTTTTGGAAGGGGACAGTTCACAGATACGCAGTATTTT.

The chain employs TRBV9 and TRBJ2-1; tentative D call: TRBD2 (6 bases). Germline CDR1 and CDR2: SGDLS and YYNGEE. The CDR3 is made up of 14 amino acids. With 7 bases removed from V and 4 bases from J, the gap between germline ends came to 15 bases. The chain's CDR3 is CASSRVGGYNEQFF. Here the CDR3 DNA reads TGTGCCAGCTCTAGGGTGGGAGGTTACAATGAGCAGTTCTTC.

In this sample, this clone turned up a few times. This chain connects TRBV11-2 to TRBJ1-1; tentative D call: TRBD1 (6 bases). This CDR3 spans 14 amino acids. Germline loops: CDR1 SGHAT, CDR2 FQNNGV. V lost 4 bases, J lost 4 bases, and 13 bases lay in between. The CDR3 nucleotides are TGTGCCAGCAGCTCCGATCGGACAGTCACTGAAGCTTTCTTT. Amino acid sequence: CASSSDRTVTEAFF.

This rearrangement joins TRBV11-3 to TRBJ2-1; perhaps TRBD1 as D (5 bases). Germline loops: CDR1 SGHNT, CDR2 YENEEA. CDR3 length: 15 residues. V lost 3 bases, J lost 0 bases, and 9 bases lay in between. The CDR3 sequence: CASSFSQGSYNEQFF. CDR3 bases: TGTGCCAGCAGCTTTTCCCAGGGCTCCTACAATGAGCAGTTCTTC.

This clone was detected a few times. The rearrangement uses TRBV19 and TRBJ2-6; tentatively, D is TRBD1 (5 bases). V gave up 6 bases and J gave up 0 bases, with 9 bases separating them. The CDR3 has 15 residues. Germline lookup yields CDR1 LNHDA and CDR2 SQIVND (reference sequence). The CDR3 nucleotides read TGTGCCAGTAGCTTTGACAGCTCTGGGGCCAACGTCCTGACTTTC. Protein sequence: CASSFDSSGANVLTF.

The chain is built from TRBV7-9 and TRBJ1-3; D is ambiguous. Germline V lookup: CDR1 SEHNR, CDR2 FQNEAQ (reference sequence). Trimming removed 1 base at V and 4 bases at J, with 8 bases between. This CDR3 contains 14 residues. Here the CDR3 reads CASSLDTVGNTIYF. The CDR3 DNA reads TGTGCCAGCAGCTTAGACACAGTAGGAAACACCATATATTTT. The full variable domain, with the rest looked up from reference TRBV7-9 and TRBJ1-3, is DTGVSQNPRHKITKRGQNVTFRCDPISEHNRLYWYRQTLGQGPEFLTYFQNEAQLEKSRLLSDRFSAERPKGSFSTLEIQRTEQGDSAMYLCASSLDTVGNTIYFGEGSWLTVV.

The CDR3 loop is CASSPTGGGNQPQHF. The CDR3, as DNA: TGTGCCAGCAGTCCTACAGGGGGCGGTAATCAGCCCCAGCATTTT. The V call is TRBV6-5, the J call TRBJ1-5; 9 nucleotides align to TRBD1. The CDR3 is made up of 15 amino acids. Germline assignment: CDR1 MNHEY and CDR2 SVGAGI. J was trimmed by 4 bases and V by 5 bases; bases with no gene match: 6.

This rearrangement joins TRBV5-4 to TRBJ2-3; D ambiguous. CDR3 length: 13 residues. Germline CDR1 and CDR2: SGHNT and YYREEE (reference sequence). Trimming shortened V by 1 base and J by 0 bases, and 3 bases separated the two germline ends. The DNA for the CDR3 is TGTGCCAGCAGCTTGTTAAGCACAGATACGCAGTATTTT. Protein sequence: CASSLLSTDTQYF.

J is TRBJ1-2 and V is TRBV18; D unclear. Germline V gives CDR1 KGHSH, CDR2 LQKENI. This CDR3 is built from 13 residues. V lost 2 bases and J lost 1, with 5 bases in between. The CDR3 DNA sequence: TGTGCCAGCTCACCAGGCCGTAACTATGGCTACACCTTC. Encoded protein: CASSPGRNYGYTF.

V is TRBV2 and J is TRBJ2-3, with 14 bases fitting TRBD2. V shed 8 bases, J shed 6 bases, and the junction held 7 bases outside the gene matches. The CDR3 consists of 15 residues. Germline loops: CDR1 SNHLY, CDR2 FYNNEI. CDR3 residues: CASGQGLAGADTQYF. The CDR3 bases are TGTGCCAGCGGACAGGGACTAGCGGGGGCTGATACGCAGTATTTT.

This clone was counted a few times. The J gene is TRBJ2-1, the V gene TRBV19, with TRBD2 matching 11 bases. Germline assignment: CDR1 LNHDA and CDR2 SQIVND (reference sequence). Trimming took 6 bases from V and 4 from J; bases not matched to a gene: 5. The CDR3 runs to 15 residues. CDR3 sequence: CASRTGTSGYNEQFF. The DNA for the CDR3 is TGTGCCAGTAGAACAGGGACTAGCGGATACAATGAGCAGTTCTTC.

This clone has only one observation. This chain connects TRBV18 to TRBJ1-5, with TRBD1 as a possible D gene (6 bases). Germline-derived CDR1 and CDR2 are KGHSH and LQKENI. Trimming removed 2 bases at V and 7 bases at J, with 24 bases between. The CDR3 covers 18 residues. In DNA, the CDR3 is TGTGCCAGCTCACCAACAGGGACCAACCCCCACTGGGAACAGCCCCAGCATTTT. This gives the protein CASSPTGTNPHWEQPQHF.

The CDR3 DNA reads as TGTGCCAGCAGTCCCCACAGGACAGGGAAGGCGAACACTGAAGCTTTCTTT. This gives the protein CASSPHRTGKANTEAFF. This chain links TRBV27 with TRBJ1-1; 8 bases map to TRBD1. CDR1 and CDR2 from the germline V gene are MNHEY and SMNVEV (reference sequence). V trimming: 5 bases; J trimming: 1 base; junction bases outside the gene matches: 12. This CDR3 has 17 amino acids.

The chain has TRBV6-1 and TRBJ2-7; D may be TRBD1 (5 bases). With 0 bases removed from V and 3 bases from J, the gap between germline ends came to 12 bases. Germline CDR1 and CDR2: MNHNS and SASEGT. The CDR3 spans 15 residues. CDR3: CASSEASGPFYEQYV. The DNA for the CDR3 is TGTGCCAGCAGTGAAGCTTCAGGGCCTTTCTACGAGCAGTACGTC.

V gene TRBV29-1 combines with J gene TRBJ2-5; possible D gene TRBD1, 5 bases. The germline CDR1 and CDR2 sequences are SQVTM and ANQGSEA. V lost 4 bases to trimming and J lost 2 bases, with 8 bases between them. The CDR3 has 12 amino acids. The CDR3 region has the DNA TGCAGCGTTGGACAGTTTCAAGAGACCCAGTACTTC. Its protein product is CSVGQFQETQYF.

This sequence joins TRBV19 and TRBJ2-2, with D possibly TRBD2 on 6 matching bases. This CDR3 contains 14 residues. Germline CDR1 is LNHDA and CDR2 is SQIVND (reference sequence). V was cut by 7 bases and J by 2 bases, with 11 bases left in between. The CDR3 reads CASNPGDNTGELFF. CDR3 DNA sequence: TGTGCCAGTAACCCGGGGGACAACACCGGGGAGCTGTTTTTT.

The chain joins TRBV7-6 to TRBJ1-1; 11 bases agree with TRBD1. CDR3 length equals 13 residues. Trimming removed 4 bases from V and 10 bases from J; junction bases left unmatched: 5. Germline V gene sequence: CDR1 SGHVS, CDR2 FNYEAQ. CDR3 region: CASSSGQGAGAFF. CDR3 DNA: TGTGCCAGCAGCTCTGGACAGGGGGCTGGAGCTTTCTTT.

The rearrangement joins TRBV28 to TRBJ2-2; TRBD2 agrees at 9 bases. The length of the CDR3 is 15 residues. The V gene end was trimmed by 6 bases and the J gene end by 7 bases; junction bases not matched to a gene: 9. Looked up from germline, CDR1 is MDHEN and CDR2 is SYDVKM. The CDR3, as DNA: TGTGCCAGCAGCAATAGCGGGAGTCTTGTCGGGGAGCTGTTTTTT. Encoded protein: CASSNSGSLVGELFF.

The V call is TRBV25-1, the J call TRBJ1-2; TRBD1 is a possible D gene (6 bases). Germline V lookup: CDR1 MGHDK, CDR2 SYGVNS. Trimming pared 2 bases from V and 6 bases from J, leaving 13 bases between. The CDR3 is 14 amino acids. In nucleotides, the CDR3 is TGTGCCAGCAGTGAAAGGACAGAGTTTCATGGCTACACCTTC. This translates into CASSERTEFHGYTF.

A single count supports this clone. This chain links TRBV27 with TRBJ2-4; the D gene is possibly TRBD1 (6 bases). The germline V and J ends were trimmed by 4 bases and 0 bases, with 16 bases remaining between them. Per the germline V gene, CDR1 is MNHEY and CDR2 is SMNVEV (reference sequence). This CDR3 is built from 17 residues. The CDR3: CASSSYQQGLAKNIQYF. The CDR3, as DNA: TGTGCCAGCAGTTCCTACCAACAGGGATTAGCCAAAAACATTCAGTACTTC.